These 10 T cell receptor beta chains originate from one sample sequenced in a study of cytomegalovirus exposure and HLA in healthy donors (dated by TCRdb to about 2017). Library prep was done by the immunoSEQ multiplex PCR assay. A mixture of 60 forward primers for TCR Vbeta segments and 13 reverse primers for TCR Jbeta segments was used in the multiplex PCR. This is the immuneACCESS table as TCRdb keeps it, with only in-frame sequences that have V and J called. A part of the clones is gone; compared with another copy, unresolved V genes explain less than half, and the rest is unexplained. A total of more than 110,000 clones appear in this sample, approximately 80% of them only once. About 4% of the sample lies in the top ten. Sequences were obtained from PBMCs. Source of these receptors: a male donor in good health and CMV-seronegative.

This sequence joins TRBV18 and TRBJ1-2; D perhaps matches TRBD1 (6 bases). This CDR3 has 14 residues. CDR1 KGHSH and CDR2 LQKENI come from the germline V gene. Trimming stripped 6 bases from V and 4 bases from J, with 15 bases between. The CDR3 DNA reads as TGTGCCAGCTCGGACCAACAGGGACCCTATGGCTACACCTTC. Its translation is CASSDQQGPYGYTF. Filled out from reference TRBV18 and TRBJ1-2, the complete variable domain reads NAGVMQNPRHLVRRRGQEARLRCSPMKGHSHVYWYRQLPEEGLKFMVYLQKENIIDESGMPKERFSAEFPKEGPSILRIQQVVRGDSAAYFCASSDQQGPYGYTFGSGTRLTVV.

The chain is built from TRBV7-2 and TRBJ1-5, with D possibly TRBD1 on 6 matching bases. Trimming shortened V by 3 bases and J by 1 base, and 16 bases separated the two germline ends. This CDR3 contains 17 residues. Germline V gene lookup returns CDR1 SGHTA and CDR2 FQGNSA. CDR3 in DNA: TGTGCCAGCAGCTTCAATGGGGGCGGATGGAGCAATCAGCCCCAGCATTTT. Protein sequence: CASSFNGGGWSNQPQHF.

The chain has TRBV10-3 and TRBJ2-1; 13 bases agree with TRBD2. The CDR3 length is 14 residues. Germline CDR1 is ENHRY and CDR2 is SYGVKD. Trimming removed 7 bases from V and 9 bases from J; junction bases left unmatched: 6. For the CDR3, the DNA is TGTGCCATCAAGGGACTAGCGGGAATTGCTGAGCAGTTCTTC. It codes for CAIKGLAGIAEQFF.

The J gene is TRBJ1-1, the V gene TRBV18; no firm D call. Germline V gives CDR1 KGHSH, CDR2 LQKENI. The CDR3 consists of 14 residues. Trimming cost V 3 bases and J 1 base, with 9 bases left between them. The DNA of the CDR3 is TGTGCCAGCTCACCGCTGACACGGAACACTGAAGCTTTCTTT. Amino acids: CASSPLTRNTEAFF.

The genes are TRBV7-8 and TRBJ2-3; TRBD2 agrees at 7 bases. This CDR3 has 16 residues. With V trimmed by 5 bases and J by 4 bases, 12 bases remained unmatched. Looked up from germline, CDR1 is SGHVS and CDR2 is FQNEAQ. Here the CDR3 DNA reads TGTGCCAGCAGCCCCCGAGAGGGAGGGCCCTCAGATACGCAGTATTTT. Amino acid sequence: CASSPREGGPSDTQYF. The full variable domain, rest sourced from reference TRBV7-8 and TRBJ2-3, is GAGVSQSPRYKVAKRGQDVALRCDPISGHVSLFWYQQALGQGPEFLTYFQNEAQLDKSGLPSDRFFAERPEGSVSTLKIQRTQQEDSAVYLCASSPREGGPSDTQYFGPGTRLTVL.

To note about this clone: Other DNA sequences within the sample encode an identical CDR3. This chain joins TRBV6-5 and TRBJ2-5; possibly TRBD1 for D (5 bases). V lost 5 bases, J lost 6 bases, and 10 bases lay in between. This CDR3 is built from 12 residues. Germline CDR1 is MNHEY and CDR2 is SVGAGI. CDR3 sequence (DNA): TGTGCCAGCAGTCAGGGTCAACAGACCCAGTACTTC. Protein: CASSQGQQTQYF.

As to this clone: An end of the junction differs from the germline gene, which may be a read error. This chain uses TRBV13 with TRBJ2-6, with D tentatively TRBD1 (5 bases). The CDR3 is made up of 16 amino acids. CDR1 and CDR2 from the germline V gene are PRHDT and FYEKMQ (reference sequence). The CDR3 is CASTQQSFSGANGLTF. CDR3 nucleotides: TGTGCCAGCACCCAACAATCCTTTTCTGGGGCCAACGGCCTGACTTTC. Filled out from reference TRBV13 and TRBJ2-6, the complete variable domain reads AAGVIQSPRHLIKEKRETATLKCYPIPRHDTVYWYQQGPGQDPQFLISFYEKMQSDKGSIPDRFSAQQFSDYHSELNMSSLELGDSALYFCASTQQSFSGANGLTFGAGSRLTVL.

This clone was observed a handful of times. This chain connects TRBV5-1 to TRBJ1-2; D is possibly TRBD1 (5 bases). Germline CDR1 SGHRS, CDR2 YFSETQ. The CDR3 runs 15 residues. Trimming removed 0 bases from V and 6 bases from J, with 15 bases in between. The CDR3 protein is CASSLGGGRYDGYTF. The CDR3, as DNA: TGCGCCAGCAGCTTGGGGGGGGGACGGTACGATGGCTACACCTTC.

This chain links TRBV12-5 with TRBJ2-7; 7 positions match TRBD1. Trimming at V came to 6 bases and at J to 0 bases, leaving 11 bases not matched to a gene. Germline V gene sequence: CDR1 LGHNT, CDR2 FRNRAP. The CDR3 length is 16 residues. Here the CDR3 DNA reads TGTGCTAGTGGACAGGGGCCAGGGACAAGCTCCTACGAGCAGTACTTC. This gives the protein CASGQGPGTSSYEQYF.

V usage is TRBV2 and J usage is TRBJ1-6; 7 bases line up with TRBD1. CDR3 size: 16 residues. The germline V gene has CDR1 SNHLY and CDR2 FYNNEI. V shed 4 bases, J shed 6 bases, and the junction held 9 bases outside the gene matches. The CDR3 protein is CASSVRDRPTNSPLHF. CDR3 coding DNA: TGTGCCAGCAGTGTCCGGGACAGACCTACTAATTCACCCCTCCACTTT.